This T cell receptor (beta chain) was retrieved from a study of cytomegalovirus exposure and HLA in healthy donors. Across the whole study: About 85 million unique TCR sequences came from HLA-typed donors in an early release.

This clone came up once. Its antigen remains unknown. 13 Jbeta primers and 60 Vbeta primers were used for the PCR. The protocol was immunoSEQ multiplex PCR, while the TCRdb copy is restricted to in-frame clones and leaves out a portion. Seen here are some 100,000 clones, 76% observed once, and the top ten hold more than 6%. CDR3 length: 12 residues. Germline V gene sequence: CDR1 PRHDT, CDR2 FYEKMQ (reference sequence). V trimming: 6 bases; J trimming: 6 bases; junction bases outside the gene matches: 5. General study points: Follow-up analysis found HLA locus-dependent TCR association rates, highest for DRB1 and lowest for HLA-C. Reportedly, a later analysis found an Asian-associated ancestry cluster had fewer N-insertions than the approximately 600-donor mean. Earlier analysis yielded a pattern in which most TCR beta V segments were productive about 90% or about 30% of the time.

The sample was PBMCs. V usage is TRBV13 and J usage is TRBJ2-7, with 7 bases matching TRBD2. The TCR sequence derives from a woman in her fifties or sixties in good health and CMV-seropositive. Here the CDR3 DNA reads TGTGCCAGCAGTACGGGACTAACCGAGCAGTACTTC. Translating gives CASSTGLTEQYF.